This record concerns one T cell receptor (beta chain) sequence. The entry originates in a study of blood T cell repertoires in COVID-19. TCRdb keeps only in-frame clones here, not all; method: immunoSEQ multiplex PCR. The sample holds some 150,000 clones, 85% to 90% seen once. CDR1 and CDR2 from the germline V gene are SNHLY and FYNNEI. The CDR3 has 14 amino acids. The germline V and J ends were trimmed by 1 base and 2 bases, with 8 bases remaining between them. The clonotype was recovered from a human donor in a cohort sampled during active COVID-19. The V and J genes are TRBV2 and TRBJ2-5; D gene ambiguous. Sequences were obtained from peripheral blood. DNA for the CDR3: TGTGCCAGCAGTGAAGGGGTCAGGCAAGAGACCCAGTACTTC. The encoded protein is CASSEGVRQETQYF.